The 31 T cell receptor beta chains below all came from one sample that was sequenced in a study of cytomegalovirus exposure and HLA in healthy donors. 13 Jbeta primers and 60 Vbeta primers were used for the PCR. Generated by immunoSEQ multiplex PCR, the TCRdb table keeps only in-frame clones and is missing some. The sample has about 160,000 clones; around 85% are singletons. Sequenced: PBMCs. These receptors all come from a man aged 35-49 years in good health and CMV-seronegative.

This clone has more than one count but fewer than ten. The chain is built from TRBV19 and TRBJ2-4; 10 bases map to TRBD1. V shed 3 bases, J shed 0 bases, and the junction held 11 bases outside the gene matches. Looked up from germline, CDR1 is LNHDA and CDR2 is SQIVND (reference sequence). The CDR3 extends over 19 amino acids. The CDR3, as DNA: TGTGCCAGTAGTATGGCCGGGACAGGGGTCGCCGTAGCCAAAAACATTCAGTACTTC. This sequence encodes CASSMAGTGVAVAKNIQYF.

This chain connects TRBV11-3 to TRBJ2-2; the D gene is possibly TRBD1 (6 bases). V was shortened by 1 base and J by 5 bases, with 14 bases between the two germline ends. The V gene's germline CDR1 is SGHNT and CDR2 YENEEA. CDR3 length: 16 residues. The CDR3 DNA sequence: TGTGCCAGCAGCTTAGCGACGTGGGGGCGGACCGGGGAGCTGTTTTTT. Its translation: CASSLATWGRTGELFF. Using reference TRBV11-3 and TRBJ2-2 for the parts outside the CDR3, the full variable domain is EAGVVQSPRYKIIEKKQPVAFWCNPISGHNTLYWYLQNLGQGPELLIRYENEEAVDDSQLPKDRFSAERLKGVDSTLKIQPAELGDSAVYLCASSLATWGRTGELFFGEGSRLTVL.

The V call is TRBV28, the J call TRBJ2-5; 7 bases align to TRBD2. The ends lost 5 bases at V and 7 bases at J; junction bases unmatched: 7. CDR1 and CDR2 from the germline V gene are MDHEN and SYDVKM. The CDR3 is 13 amino acids. CDR3 sequence reads: CASSTAGKGTQYF. The CDR3 DNA follows: TGTGCCAGCAGTACAGCGGGGAAGGGGACCCAGTACTTC.

V usage is TRBV5-1 and J usage is TRBJ1-6; 7 bases line up with TRBD1. J was trimmed by 10 bases and V by 2 bases; bases with no gene match: 9. This CDR3 is built from 15 residues. Germline V gene sequence: CDR1 SGHRS, CDR2 YFSETQ. Here the CDR3 reads CASSFTQGIESPLHF. Here the CDR3 DNA reads TGCGCCAGCAGCTTCACACAGGGGATAGAATCACCCCTCCACTTT.

There are a few counts of this clone. The rearrangement uses TRBV30 and TRBJ1-5; D not resolved. CDR3 size: 15 residues. Trimming stripped 1 base from V and 0 bases from J, with 10 bases between. Germline values: CDR1 GTSNPN, CDR2 SVGIG (reference sequence). The CDR3 coding sequence is TGTGCCTGGAGTGGTGGCCTGTATAGCAATCAGCCCCAGCATTTT. The encoded protein is CAWSGGLYSNQPQHF.

V is TRBV2 and J is TRBJ2-1; 9 bases are shared with TRBD2. The V and J ends lost 5 bases and 5 bases, in that order; junction bases with no gene match: 4. In germline, CDR1 is SNHLY, CDR2 FYNNEI. The CDR3 has 14 residues. The CDR3 bases are TGTGCCAGCAGTACATGGACTAGCGACAATGAGCAGTTCTTC. This encodes CASSTWTSDNEQFF.

The V call is TRBV2, the J call TRBJ1-6; D is ambiguous. Trimming took off 10 bases at V and 4 bases at J, with 17 bases between the two ends. Per the germline V gene, CDR1 is SNHLY and CDR2 is FYNNEI. The CDR3 length is 15 residues. The CDR3 DNA reads TGTGCCATCCGACCCTCAGGTTATTATAATTCACCCCTCCACTTT. Translation: CAIRPSGYYNSPLHF.

The J gene is TRBJ2-2, the V gene TRBV2; no clear D. Between the trimmed V and J ends, which lost 5 bases and 0 bases, there was a span of 4 bases. CDR3 size: 13 residues. Germline CDR1 SNHLY, CDR2 FYNNEI. Here the CDR3 DNA reads TGTGCCAGCAGTCTAGCGAACACCGGGGAGCTGTTTTTT. Translation gives CASSLANTGELFF. The variable domain in full, with the rest retrieved from reference TRBV2 and TRBJ2-2, is EPEVTQTPSHQVTQMGQEVILRCVPISNHLYFYWYRQILGQKVEFLVSFYNNEISEKSEIFDDQFSVERPDGSNFTLKIRSTKLEDSAMYFCASSLANTGELFFGEGSRLTVL.

This clone was counted between two and nine times. The V gene is TRBV5-1, the J gene TRBJ1-1; D uncertain. Between the trimmed V and J ends, which lost 0 bases and 0 bases, there was a span of 6 bases. The germline CDR1 and CDR2 sequences are SGHRS and YFSETQ. The CDR3 runs 14 residues. The CDR3 DNA reads as TGCGCCAGCAGCTTGGTAGCTTTGAACACTGAAGCTTTCTTT. It specifies CASSLVALNTEAFF.

The chain couples TRBV6-1 to TRBJ2-7; D unresolved. The CDR3 is 12 amino acids. Germline V gene sequence: CDR1 MNHNS, CDR2 SASEGT. Trimming removed 6 bases from V and 2 bases from J, with 8 bases in between. This CDR3 is CASSPLTYEQYF. CDR3 in DNA: TGTGCCAGCAGCCCTCTAACCTACGAGCAGTACTTC.

The V and J genes are TRBV27 and TRBJ2-3; D ambiguous. Germline lookup yields CDR1 MNHEY and CDR2 SMNVEV (reference sequence). The CDR3 has 17 residues. V was clipped by 6 bases and J by 2 bases, with 21 bases between them. Written as DNA, the CDR3 is TGTGCCAGCAGCTCCGACAACACAGATTTTATCACAGATACGCAGTATTTT. It specifies CASSSDNTDFITDTQYF.

The chain couples TRBV6-5 to TRBJ2-5, with 7 positions matching TRBD1. The J call may be in error: the DNA end matches TRBJ2-7 better. Per the germline V gene, CDR1 is MNHEY and CDR2 is SVGAGI. This CDR3 has 15 residues. In nucleotides, the CDR3 is TGTGCCAGCAGTTACCGAGGGCAGGGGGCCTACGAGCAGTACTTC. Its protein product is CASSYRGQGAYEQYF.

The J gene is TRBJ1-2, the V gene TRBV6-1, with TRBD1 identical over 7 bases. Trimming removed 8 bases from V and 5 bases from J; junction bases left unmatched: 8. The CDR3 runs 13 residues. From germline, CDR1 is MNHNS and CDR2 SASEGT. This chain's CDR3 is CASARGTDYGYTF. The CDR3 bases are TGTGCCAGCGCCCGAGGGACAGATTATGGCTACACCTTC.

This clone occurred a few times. The chain combines TRBV4-1 with TRBJ1-6; 10 bases fit TRBD1. In germline, CDR1 is MGHRA, CDR2 YSYEKL. V was pared by 6 bases and J by 10 bases, with 9 bases of the junction left unmatched. This CDR3 comprises 15 residues. The CDR3 bases are TGCGCCAGCAGACCTCGACAGGGGGCAGGATCACCCCTCCACTTT. Its translation: CASRPRQGAGSPLHF.

This chain joins TRBV6-5 and TRBJ1-6, with TRBD1 identical over 7 bases. The CDR3 extends over 15 amino acids. From germline, CDR1 is MNHEY and CDR2 SVGAGI. The ends lost 4 bases at V and 4 bases at J; junction bases unmatched: 4. CDR3 amino acids: CASSFLGQYNSPLHF. In nucleotides, the CDR3 is TGTGCCAGCAGTTTCCTGGGACAGTATAATTCACCCCTCCACTTT.

The table lists this clone with a few counts. The J gene is TRBJ2-2, the V gene TRBV27, with D possibly TRBD2 on 5 matching bases. Trimming took 6 bases from V and 5 from J, leaving 22 bases between them. Germline CDR1 and CDR2: MNHEY and SMNVEV (reference sequence). This CDR3 contains 17 residues. As DNA, the CDR3 is TGTGCCAGCAGACTAGAGACGGCGCGGTCGGGGACCGGGGAGCTGTTTTTT. Amino acid sequence: CASRLETARSGTGELFF.

This chain links TRBV4-1 with TRBJ2-2, with TRBD2 matching 11 bases. This CDR3 spans 17 amino acids. Germline V gene sequence: CDR1 MGHRA, CDR2 YSYEKL. Trimming at V came to 4 bases and at J to 8 bases, leaving 12 bases not matched to a gene. Written as DNA, the CDR3 is TGCGCCAGCAGCCTAGGCGTTAGCGGGGGGGCATCTGGGGAGCTGTTTTTT. It is translated as CASSLGVSGGASGELFF.

The chain employs TRBV6-5 and TRBJ1-1, with TRBD1 matching 9 bases. The germline V gene encodes CDR1 MNHEY and CDR2 SVGAGI. Unmatched junction bases numbered 4, after V lost 0 bases and J lost 11 bases. The CDR3 is 13 amino acids. CDR3 protein: CASSYSGTGLAFF. The CDR3, as DNA: TGTGCCAGCAGTTACTCGGGGACAGGGCTGGCTTTCTTT.

This clone turned up a few times. This chain connects TRBV6-5 to TRBJ2-7; D is uncertain. V was trimmed by 4 bases and J by 0 bases, leaving 10 bases between them. Germline V gene sequence: CDR1 MNHEY, CDR2 SVGAGI. This CDR3 is 14 amino acids long. The CDR3 sequence: CASSFGSNSYEQYF. CDR3 DNA sequence: TGTGCCAGCAGTTTCGGTAGCAACTCCTACGAGCAGTACTTC.

The J gene is TRBJ2-7, the V gene TRBV6-1, with 8 nucleotides matching TRBD1. Germline loops: CDR1 MNHNS, CDR2 SASEGT. J lost 4 bases, V lost 6 bases, and 11 bases had no gene match. The CDR3 runs to 15 residues. The CDR3 region has the DNA TGTGCCAGCAGCAGTTTTCAGGGGGCCAGTTACGAGCAGTACTTC. Protein product: CASSSFQGASYEQYF.

The table lists this clone with a count of one. V gene TRBV27 combines with J gene TRBJ2-3; TRBD2 matches at 7 bases. V was pared by 2 bases and J by 4 bases, with 6 bases of the junction left unmatched. Germline values: CDR1 MNHEY, CDR2 SMNVEV (reference sequence). There are 15 residues in the CDR3. CDR3 residues: CASSLVGGGADTQYF. The CDR3 region has the DNA TGTGCCAGCAGTTTAGTAGGCGGGGGTGCAGATACGCAGTATTTT.

This chain joins TRBV6-6 and TRBJ1-5; TRBD1 matches at 11 bases. Per the germline V gene, CDR1 is MNHNY and CDR2 is SVGAGI (reference sequence). Trimming took 8 bases from V and 2 from J; bases not matched to a gene: 2. CDR3 size: 14 residues. The CDR3 DNA reads TGTGCCAGCGGACAGGGGGCCGGCAATCAGCCCCAGCATTTT. As protein: CASGQGAGNQPQHF.

The chain uses TRBV7-2 and TRBJ2-5, with TRBD2 matching 7 bases. Trimming took 5 bases from V and 1 from J; bases not matched to a gene: 4. CDR3 length: 14 residues. The germline V gene has CDR1 SGHTA and CDR2 FQGNSA. In DNA, the CDR3 is TGTGCCAGCAGCGCGACTAGCATCCAAGAGACCCAGTACTTC. It translates to CASSATSIQETQYF. Full variable domain (remainder filled in from reference TRBV7-2 and TRBJ2-5): GAGVSQSPSNKVTEKGKDVELRCDPISGHTALYWYRQSLGQGLEFLIYFQGNSAPDKSGLPSDRFSAERTGGSVSTLTIQRTQQEDSAVYLCASSATSIQETQYFGPGTRLLVL.

The chain uses TRBV4-1 and TRBJ2-1, with TRBD2 matching over 9 bases. CDR1 and CDR2 (germline): MGHRA, YSYEKL. The CDR3 is 17 residues long. V shed 1 base, J shed 5 bases, and the junction held 9 bases outside the gene matches. The CDR3 sequence: CASSQVSSGGHNNEQFF. In nucleotides, the CDR3 is TGCGCCAGCAGCCAAGTTAGTAGCGGGGGTCACAACAATGAGCAGTTCTTC.

This clone has only a few counts. The chain recombines TRBV19 with TRBJ2-1; D might be TRBD1 (5 bases). Germline V CDR1 and CDR2: LNHDA, SQIVND (reference sequence). The CDR3 sequence is 11 residues long. Between the trimmed V and J ends, which lost 2 bases and 9 bases, there was a span of 5 bases. Here the CDR3 reads CASSIRGEQFF. CDR3 DNA sequence: TGTGCCAGTAGTATAAGGGGTGAGCAGTTCTTC.

The chain combines TRBV5-1 with TRBJ2-7; D is perhaps TRBD1 (6 bases). Trimming removed 3 bases at V and 2 bases at J, with 12 bases between. The CDR3 runs 14 residues. Per the germline V gene, CDR1 is SGHRS and CDR2 is YFSETQ. In nucleotides, the CDR3 is TGCGCCAGCAGCTCCGATACAGGGACCTACGAGCAGTACTTC. It encodes CASSSDTGTYEQYF.

The chain couples TRBV5-1 to TRBJ2-3, with 8 bases fitting TRBD1. This CDR3 has 16 amino acids. Trimming took 4 bases from V and 3 from J; bases not matched to a gene: 10. Germline CDR1 is SGHRS and CDR2 is YFSETQ. CDR3 in DNA: TGCGCCAGCAGCCGAGCCTCAGGGGGCGGAACAGATACGCAGTATTTT. Translation: CASSRASGGGTDTQYF.

This chain links TRBV7-8 with TRBJ2-7; D gene unclear. This CDR3 has 11 residues. V was shortened by 5 bases and J by 2 bases, with 4 bases between the two germline ends. Germline V gene lookup returns CDR1 SGHVS and CDR2 FQNEAQ. This CDR3 is CASSLTYEQYF. The CDR3 DNA follows: TGTGCCAGCAGCCTAACCTACGAGCAGTACTTC.

V usage is TRBV6-5 and J usage is TRBJ1-4; 9 bases match TRBD1. CDR1 MNHEY and CDR2 SVGAGI come from the germline V gene. The V gene end was trimmed by 6 bases and the J gene end by 7 bases; junction bases not matched to a gene: 6. The CDR3 spans 14 residues. CDR3 bases: TGTGCCAGCAGAAGACAGGGGGGGGCTGAAAAACTGTTTTTT. This gives the protein CASRRQGGAEKLFF.

This clone was found once. The chain links TRBV5-8 to TRBJ2-3, with a possible D match to TRBD2 (6 bases). The V gene lost 4 bases and the J gene lost 0 bases, with 12 bases spanning the gap. There are 15 residues in the CDR3. CDR1 and CDR2 (germline): SGHTS, YDEGEE. The chain's CDR3 is CASSRGVSSTDTQYF. CDR3 nucleotides: TGTGCCAGCAGCCGCGGGGTTTCCAGCACAGATACGCAGTATTTT.

V and J are TRBV6-1 and TRBJ2-5; weak D call: TRBD2 (6 bases). The J call may be wrong; the DNA end is better matched by TRBJ2-7. Germline CDR1 is MNHNS and CDR2 is SASEGT. The CDR3 is 14 amino acids. This CDR3 is CASSTGLGTYEQYF. DNA for the CDR3: TGTGCCAGCAGTACGGGACTGGGAACCTACGAGCAGTACTTC.